These T cell receptor beta chains were read from a single sample in a study of cytomegalovirus exposure and HLA in healthy donors. This table comes from immunoSEQ multiplex PCR, and its TCRdb copy is limited to in-frame clones, with some not included. The sample consists of some 57,000 clones, more than 70% of them appearing once. Material: PBMCs. These TCRs come from a man aged 25 to 40 in good health and CMV-seropositive. The CDR3 runs from the conserved cysteine through the conserved F or W. Fields, in order: J gene, V gene, D gene, clone size, CDR3 DNA, CDR3 protein. D genes are given only for firm matches. Rows give clone size only sometimes, using once, few, many, or a class for an expanded clone.

TRBJ2-1	TRBV5-4	TRBD2	-	TGTGCCAGCAGCCCGGGAGGGACTAGCGGGTGGGATGAGCAGTTCTTC	CASSPGGTSGWDEQFF
TRBJ2-6	TRBV5-4	-	-	TGTGCCAGCAGCTTGGGAGCAACAGCTGGGGCCAACGTCCTGACTTTC	CASSLGATAGANVLTF
TRBJ2-7	TRBV18	-	-	TGTGCCAGCTCACCTGCCGGGATCCCCCGCGAGCAGTACTTC	CASSPAGIPREQYF
TRBJ1-5	TRBV7-9	-	-	TGTGCCAGCAGCTCAATCGGGACAAGTCCCCTATATAGCAATCAGCCCCAGCATTTT	CASSSIGTSPLYSNQPQHF
TRBJ1-4	TRBV25-1	-	-	TGTGCCAGCAGTGACCTAGGCCAGGCGGGGGGCGGTGAAAAACTGTTTTTT	CASSDLGQAGGGEKLFF
TRBJ2-1	TRBV27	TRBD2	-	TGTGCCAGCAGCTCTTATTTTAGCGGGGCATACAATGAGCAGTTCTTC	CASSSYFSGAYNEQFF
TRBJ2-3	TRBV25-1	-	-	TGTGCCAGCAGTGAACGGGTGGGCACAGATACGCAGTATTTT	CASSERVGTDTQYF
TRBJ1-4	TRBV18	-	-	TGTGCCAGCTCACAAGGACAGAGGAATGAAAAACTGTTTTTT	CASSQGQRNEKLFF
TRBJ1-2	TRBV6-5	-	-	TGTGCCAGCAGACGAGGACAGCTCTATGGCTACACCTTC	CASRRGQLYGYTF
TRBJ2-2	TRBV2	-	-	TGTGCCAGCCAATTCGGGCGGGCGGCCGGGGAGCTGTTTTTT	CASQFGRAAGELFF
TRBJ2-4	TRBV4-2	TRBD2	-	TGTGCCAGCAGCCAAGTAGGTCTAGCGGGAGAGTACGGTCAGTACTTC	CASSQVGLAGEYGQYF
TRBJ2-1	TRBV12-5	TRBD1	-	TGTGCTAGTGGTTCCGGGACAGGCTCCTACAATGAGCAGTTCTTC	CASGSGTGSYNEQFF
TRBJ1-1	TRBV6-5	-	few	TGTGCCAGCAGTTACTCGATATCCAGGTCCGGGGGAGCTTTCTTT	CASSYSISRSGGAFF
TRBJ2-3	TRBV7-2	-	-	TGTGCCAGCAGCTTAGAGCAGGGGGGTACGCAGTATTTT	CASSLEQGGTQYF
TRBJ2-7	TRBV5-6	-	-	TGTGCCAGCAACAGGAGGGCAGGGGGATACGAGCAGTACTTC	CASNRRAGGYEQYF
TRBJ2-1	TRBV5-1	TRBD2	-	TGCGCCAGCAGCTTATTACTAGCGGGCAATGAGCAGTTCTTC	CASSLLLAGNEQFF
TRBJ2-1	TRBV5-4	TRBD1	-	TGTGCCAGCAGCGCGGGACAGGGGGCAGATGAGCAGTTCTTC	CASSAGQGADEQFF
TRBJ1-1	TRBV18	TRBD1	once	TGTGCCAGCTCGCCGGGACAGGGGGCGAACACTGAAGCTTTCTTT	CASSPGQGANTEAFF
TRBJ1-1	TRBV5-6	TRBD1	few	TGTGCCAGCAGCTCGGGACAGGGGAGCACTGAAGCTTTCTTT	CASSSGQGSTEAFF
TRBJ1-5	TRBV4-1	TRBD1	-	TGCGCCAGCAGCCCGTCGGGACAGGGTGGCAATCAGCCCCAGCATTTT	CASSPSGQGGNQPQHF
TRBJ2-6	TRBV9	-	-	TGTGCCAGCAGCGTAGAAACCCCCAGATTCGACCAGGCCGGGGCCAACGTCCTGACTTTC	CASSVETPRFDQAGANVLTF
TRBJ1-1	TRBV25-1	-	few	TGTGCCAGCAGTGAATCCAGGGGGAACACTGAAGCTTTCTTT	CASSESRGNTEAFF
TRBJ2-7	TRBV4-3	-	few	TGCGCCAGCAGCCAAGAAGAAGATAGCGGACGCTACGAGCAGTACTTC	CASSQEEDSGRYEQYF
TRBJ2-1	TRBV7-2	-	-	TGTGCCAGCAGCCCCGACAGTGGGAATGAGCAGTTCTTC	CASSPDSGNEQFF
TRBJ1-1	TRBV29-1	-	-	TGCAGCGGGATCACAGGGAACACTGAAGCTTTCTTT	CSGITGNTEAFF
TRBJ2-3	TRBV7-2	-	-	TGTGCCAGCGGTGTCAGGGTACGAGATACGCAGTATTTT	CASGVRVRDTQYF
TRBJ1-1	TRBV27	TRBD1	-	TGTGCCAGCAGCTTCGGACAGGGGTTAGAAGCTTTCTTT	CASSFGQGLEAFF
TRBJ2-1	TRBV7-2	TRBD2	-	TGTGCCAGCAGCACCCGGACTAGCGGGGAAGAGCAGTTCTTC	CASSTRTSGEEQFF
TRBJ2-1	TRBV11-2	-	once	TGTGCCAGCAGCTTAGATCGGTTCCAGCGGAGATACAATGAGCAGTTCTTC	CASSLDRFQRRYNEQFF
TRBJ2-1	TRBV15	-	-	TGTGCCACCAGTCTTGCCCTAACGACTTACAATGAGCAGTTCTTC	CATSLALTTYNEQFF